These T cell receptor beta chains were read from a single sample in a study of blood T cell repertoires in COVID-19. Assay used: immunoSEQ multiplex PCR; TCRdb lists only in-frame clones, some missing. In the table there are some 250,000 clones, 86% of which are singletons. Sequencing input: peripheral blood. These receptors came from a man aged 80 or over with acute or convalescent COVID-19. The CDR3 runs from the conserved cysteine through the conserved F or W. A D gene is named only where the DNA matches it firmly. Not all rows give a size; the values are once, few, many and, for expanded clones, a class.

J: TRBJ2-5
size: once
D: -
V: TRBV27
CDR3: CASSLSVTQETQYF
DNA: TGTGCCAGCAGCTTATCCGTGACACAAGAGACCCAGTACTTC

J: TRBJ1-2
size: -
D: TRBD1
V: TRBV7-2
CDR3: CASSLGTGWNGYTF
DNA: TGTGCCAGCAGCCTTGGGACAGGGTGGAACGGCTACACCTTC

J: TRBJ1-5
size: -
D: -
V: TRBV5-6
CDR3: CASSFTGKGGNQPQHF
DNA: TGTGCCAGCAGCTTTACAGGGAAGGGGGGGAATCAGCCCCAGCATTTT

J: TRBJ2-1
size: -
D: -
V: TRBV11-1
CDR3: CASSPGSVQNEQFF
DNA: TGTGCCAGCAGCCCGGGGTCCGTCCAGAATGAGCAGTTCTTC

J: TRBJ2-7
size: -
D: TRBD2
V: TRBV6-2/TRBV6-3
CDR3: CASSRPPQPGLAAYEQYF
DNA: TGTGCCAGCAGCCGCCCGCCCCAGCCGGGACTAGCGGCGTACGAGCAGTACTTC

J: TRBJ1-1
size: -
D: TRBD1
V: TRBV12-5
CDR3: CASGTTGFATEAFF
DNA: TGTGCTAGTGGTACGACAGGGTTTGCCACTGAAGCTTTCTTT

J: TRBJ1-2
size: -
D: -
V: TRBV15
CDR3: CATSGTPAQAGYTF
DNA: TGTGCCACCAGCGGCACACCCGCTCAGGCAGGCTACACCTTC

J: TRBJ2-2
size: -
D: -
V: TRBV10-3
CDR3: CAISVEGRNGELFF
DNA: TGTGCCATCAGTGTCGAGGGAAGGAACGGGGAGCTGTTTTTT

J: TRBJ2-7
size: -
D: TRBD2
V: TRBV6-2/TRBV6-3
CDR3: CASSYSRGVGYEQYF
DNA: TGTGCCAGCAGTTACTCGCGGGGGGTCGGCTACGAGCAGTACTTC

J: TRBJ2-3
size: -
D: TRBD1
V: TRBV5-5
CDR3: CASSIEPGTGRTDTQYF
DNA: TGTGCCAGCAGCATAGAACCCGGGACAGGGCGCACAGATACGCAGTATTTT

J: TRBJ1-5
size: -
D: -
V: TRBV18
CDR3: CASSHDPGSNQPQHF
DNA: TGTGCCAGCTCACATGATCCCGGGAGCAATCAGCCCCAGCATTTT

J: TRBJ2-5
size: -
D: TRBD1
V: TRBV2
CDR3: CASSRDREGPWAQYF
DNA: TGTGCCAGCAGTAGGGACAGAGAAGGTCCCTGGGCCCAGTACTTC

J: TRBJ2-7
size: -
D: TRBD1
V: TRBV25-1
CDR3: CASRGTGVYEQYF
DNA: TGTGCCAGCCGCGGGACAGGGGTCTACGAGCAGTACTTC

J: TRBJ2-7
size: -
D: TRBD2
V: TRBV9
CDR3: CASSVSGLAVSYEQYF
DNA: TGTGCCAGCAGCGTATCCGGACTAGCGGTCTCCTACGAGCAGTACTTC

J: TRBJ2-4
size: -
D: TRBD1
V: TRBV18
CDR3: CASSPRGQKNIQYF
DNA: TGTGCCAGCTCACCTAGGGGACAGAAAAACATTCAGTACTTC

J: TRBJ1-6
size: -
D: -
V: TRBV9
CDR3: CASSATSAPPLHF
DNA: TGTGCCAGCAGCGCCACTAGTGCCCCACCCCTCCACTTT

J: TRBJ1-5
size: -
D: -
V: TRBV24-1
CDR3: CATSDTGRSSNQPQHF
DNA: TGTGCCACCAGTGATACCGGGAGGAGTAGCAATCAGCCCCAGCATTTT

J: TRBJ2-1
size: -
D: TRBD2
V: TRBV29-1
CDR3: CSSSPGTSGYNEQFF
DNA: TGCAGCTCCTCCCCCGGGACTAGCGGCTACAATGAGCAGTTCTTC

J: TRBJ2-2
size: -
D: TRBD1
V: TRBV7-8
CDR3: CASGTGGQTGELFF
DNA: TGTGCCAGCGGAACAGGGGGCCAAACCGGGGAGCTGTTTTTT

J: TRBJ1-1
size: few
D: -
V: TRBV5-4
CDR3: CASRSQGFTEAFF
DNA: TGTGCCAGCAGGTCTCAGGGTTTCACTGAAGCTTTCTTT

J: TRBJ1-6
size: -
D: -
V: TRBV5-1
CDR3: CASSLDGDSPLHF
DNA: TGCGCCAGCAGCTTGGACGGGGATTCACCCCTCCACTTT

J: TRBJ1-2
size: -
D: -
V: TRBV25-1
CDR3: CASSEASGYTF
DNA: TGTGCCAGCAGTGAGGCAAGTGGCTACACCTTC

J: TRBJ1-3
size: once
D: TRBD1
V: TRBV15
CDR3: CATSPSGTGLTSGNTIYF
DNA: TGTGCCACCAGCCCTTCCGGGACAGGGCTGACCTCTGGAAACACCATATATTTT

J: TRBJ2-5
size: -
D: TRBD2
V: TRBV9
CDR3: CASSVGASGSGVETQYF
DNA: TGTGCCAGCAGCGTAGGGGCTAGCGGGAGTGGGGTAGAGACCCAGTACTTC

J: TRBJ1-4
size: -
D: -
V: TRBV5-4
CDR3: CASSLSGMGEKLFF
DNA: TGTGCCAGCAGCTTAAGCGGGATGGGGGAAAAACTGTTTTTT

J: TRBJ1-1
size: -
D: -
V: TRBV2
CDR3: CASSYTNTEAFF
DNA: TGTGCCAGCAGTTACACGAACACTGAAGCTTTCTTT

J: TRBJ2-7
size: -
D: -
V: TRBV3-1/TRBV3-2
CDR3: CASSGGASSSYEQYF
DNA: TGTGCCAGCAGCGGGGGGGCGTCAAGCTCCTACGAGCAGTACTTC

J: TRBJ2-2
size: -
D: -
V: TRBV9
CDR3: CASSAQTGITGELFF
DNA: TGTGCCAGCAGCGCACAAACAGGGATCACCGGGGAGCTGTTTTTT

J: TRBJ2-7
size: few
D: TRBD1
V: TRBV5-4
CDR3: CASSLGQGSYEQYF
DNA: TGTGCCAGCAGCTTGGGACAGGGGAGCTACGAGCAGTACTTC

J: TRBJ1-2
size: -
D: -
V: TRBV6-5
CDR3: CASSPGDTGLYGYTF
DNA: TGTGCCAGCAGCCCCGGGGACACTGGGCTCTATGGCTACACCTTC

J: TRBJ1-1
size: -
D: TRBD1
V: TRBV3-1/TRBV3-2
CDR3: CASSQSAGQGFTEAFF
DNA: TGTGCCAGCAGCCAGTCAGCTGGACAGGGGTTCACTGAAGCTTTCTTT

J: TRBJ1-2
size: -
D: TRBD1
V: TRBV6-5
CDR3: CASRGTGDGYGYTF
DNA: TGTGCCAGCAGGGGGACAGGGGACGGCTATGGCTACACCTTC

J: TRBJ1-2
size: -
D: -
V: TRBV28
CDR3: CASSLRGGYTF
DNA: TGTGCCAGCAGTTTACGGGGGGGCTACACCTTC

J: TRBJ2-5
size: -
D: TRBD2
V: TRBV7-2
CDR3: CASSSRGGSQETQYF
DNA: TGTGCCAGCAGCTCCCGGGGGGGGAGCCAAGAGACCCAGTACTTC

J: TRBJ2-7
size: once
D: TRBD2
V: TRBV18
CDR3: CASSPPGLAEGRYEQYF
DNA: TGTGCCAGCTCACCACCGGGACTAGCGGAGGGGCGGTACGAGCAGTACTTC

J: TRBJ1-3
size: -
D: -
V: TRBV2
CDR3: CASSEGRGMDTIYF
DNA: TGTGCCAGCAGTGAAGGGCGGGGTATGGACACCATATATTTT

J: TRBJ1-5
size: -
D: TRBD1
V: TRBV6-2/TRBV6-3
CDR3: CASSSGTPTGSNQPQHF
DNA: TGTGCCAGCAGTTCCGGAACCCCGACAGGGAGCAATCAGCCCCAGCATTTT

J: TRBJ2-2
size: few
D: TRBD2
V: TRBV9
CDR3: CASSVDNSGGTGELFF
DNA: TGTGCCAGCAGCGTAGATAATAGCGGGGGCACCGGGGAGCTGTTTTTT

J: TRBJ1-1
size: -
D: -
V: TRBV12-3/TRBV12-4
CDR3: CASRRMNTEAFF
DNA: TGTGCCAGCAGGAGAATGAACACTGAAGCTTTCTTT

J: TRBJ2-1
size: -
D: -
V: TRBV9
CDR3: CASSPRGGGGSYNEQFF
DNA: TGTGCCAGCAGCCCCCGAGGAGGGGGGGGATCCTACAATGAGCAGTTCTTC

J: TRBJ1-1
size: -
D: TRBD1
V: TRBV5-1
CDR3: CASKPGQGLNTEAFF
DNA: TGCGCCAGCAAACCGGGACAGGGTTTGAACACTGAAGCTTTCTTT

J: TRBJ1-5
size: few
D: -
V: TRBV6-6
CDR3: CASSYSRNQPQHF
DNA: TGTGCCAGCAGTTACTCGAGGAATCAGCCCCAGCATTTT

J: TRBJ1-2
size: -
D: TRBD1
V: TRBV11-1
CDR3: CASSFGTGGVNYGYTF
DNA: TGTGCCAGCAGCTTCGGGACAGGAGGGGTAAACTATGGCTACACCTTC

J: TRBJ1-4
size: once
D: TRBD1
V: TRBV27
CDR3: CASGLLTGGGEKLFF
DNA: TGTGCCAGCGGCTTACTAACAGGGGGCGGAGAAAAACTGTTTTTT

J: TRBJ1-2
size: few
D: -
V: TRBV11-2
CDR3: CASSPRGGESYGYTF
DNA: TGTGCCAGCAGCCCCCGAGGGGGAGAGAGCTATGGCTACACCTTC

J: TRBJ1-2
size: few
D: TRBD1
V: TRBV7-2
CDR3: CASSSDRVGGYTF
DNA: TGTGCCAGCAGCTCGGACAGGGTCGGTGGCTACACCTTC

J: TRBJ1-1
size: -
D: -
V: TRBV28
CDR3: CASSLAAGVGDTEAFF
DNA: TGTGCCAGCAGTTTAGCGGCAGGGGTAGGGGACACTGAAGCTTTCTTT

J: TRBJ1-2
size: -
D: TRBD1
V: TRBV27
CDR3: CASRASGGTANYGYTF
DNA: TGTGCCAGCAGGGCTTCCGGCGGGACAGCTAACTATGGCTACACCTTC

J: TRBJ2-1
size: -
D: TRBD2
V: TRBV3-1/TRBV3-2
CDR3: CASSQGLAGGYNEQFF
DNA: TGTGCCAGCAGCCAAGGACTAGCGGGGGGTTACAATGAGCAGTTCTTC

J: TRBJ1-1
size: -
D: TRBD1
V: TRBV6-5
CDR3: CASSFTGVRNTEAFF
DNA: TGTGCCAGCAGTTTCACAGGGGTTAGGAACACTGAAGCTTTCTTT